One and the same sample provided the 6 T cell receptor beta chains below, sequenced in a study of beta chain features in type 1 diabetes. General study findings and limits: A moderate, significant TCRB CDR3 shortening appeared in type 1 diabetes across four CD4+ subsets.

Their specific antigens are unknown. Investigators reverse transcribed all isolated RNA, so they sequenced expressed TCRB transcripts. The protocol was immunoSEQ multiplex PCR, while the TCRdb copy is restricted to in-frame clones and leaves out a portion. The table has around 140,000 clones, roughly 10% seen once. The sample was central memory CD4+ T cells from blood. Receptors originate from a man younger than 40 with type 1 diabetes.

This clone turned up a few times. The CDR3 DNA is TGTGCCAGCAGCTCCGGACTAGCGGGGGGGACGCAGTATTTT. Protein sequence: CASSSGLAGGTQYF. The gene calls are TRBV7-3 and TRBJ2-3, with 15 bases matching TRBD2. J was trimmed by 9 bases and V by 4 bases; bases with no gene match: 2. CDR3 length equals 14 residues. Per germline, CDR1 SGHTA and CDR2 FQGTGA. Full variable domain (missing parts from reference TRBV7-3 and TRBJ2-3): GAGVSQTPSNKVTEKGKYVELRCDPISGHTALYWYRQSLGQGPEFLIYFQGTGAADDSGLPNDRFFAVRPEGSVSTLKIQRTERGDSAVYLCASSSGLAGGTQYFGPGTRLTVL.

This clone turned up a few times. This CDR3 reads CASSEGTGRAETQYF. The DNA for the CDR3 is TGTGCCAGCAGTGAAGGGACAGGGAGGGCAGAGACCCAGTACTTC. The genes are TRBV2 and TRBJ2-5; D is perhaps TRBD1 (8 bases). V was cut by 1 base and J by 4 bases, with 13 bases left in between. Per the germline V gene, CDR1 is SNHLY and CDR2 is FYNNEI. The CDR3 has 15 residues.

The V call is TRBV5-1, the J call TRBJ1-2; D not certain. V was cut by 4 bases and J by 6 bases, with 16 bases left in between. Germline V lookup: CDR1 SGHRS, CDR2 YFSETQ. CDR3 length equals 14 residues. CDR3 sequence reads: CASSPQLLGDGYTF. The CDR3 DNA follows: TGCGCCAGCAGCCCGCAGCTGCTAGGCGATGGCTACACCTTC.

This chain links TRBV12-5 with TRBJ2-5; D gene uncertain. The CDR3 runs to 12 residues. Trimming shortened V by 0 bases and J by 5 bases, and 4 bases separated the two germline ends. In germline, CDR1 is LGHNT, CDR2 FRNRAP. The CDR3: CASGLVEETQYF. As DNA, the CDR3 is TGTGCTAGTGGTTTGGTAGAGGAGACCCAGTACTTC. Supplemented by reference TRBV12-5 and TRBJ2-5, the full variable domain reads DARVTQTPRHKVTEMGQEVTMRCQPILGHNTVFWYRQTMMQGLELLAYFRNRAPLDDSGMPKDRFSAEMPDATLATLKIQPSEPRDSAVYFCASGLVEETQYFGPGTRLLVL.

The rearrangement joins TRBV4-1 to TRBJ2-6; D remains unclear. Trimming took 2 bases from V and 0 from J, leaving 14 bases between them. The CDR3 spans 18 residues. Germline CDR1 reads MGHRA; CDR2 reads YSYEKL. CDR3 nucleotides: TGCGCCAGCAGCCAACCTAACGGTCGCGTCTCTGGGGCCAACGTCCTGACTTTC. It yields the protein CASSQPNGRVSGANVLTF.

The chain recombines TRBV28 with TRBJ1-1; 12 nucleotides agree with TRBD1. The CDR3 covers 17 residues. CDR1 MDHEN and CDR2 SYDVKM come from the germline V gene. Germline trimming cut 4 bases from V and 0 bases from J; bases unmatched to any gene: 6. CDR3 region: CASSSGTGGELNTEAFF. In DNA form, the CDR3 reads TGTGCCAGCAGTTCCGGGACAGGGGGCGAATTGAACACTGAAGCTTTCTTT. Drawing the rest from reference TRBV28 and TRBJ1-1, the complete variable domain is DVKVTQSSRYLVKRTGEKVFLECVQDMDHENMFWYRQDPGLGLRLIYFSYDVKMKEKGDIPEGYSVSREKKERFSLILESASTNQTSMYLCASSSGTGGELNTEAFFGQGTRLTVV.